The next 6 T cell receptor beta chains were all read from a single sample in a study of patients and donors after allogeneic stem cell transplantation. MiXCR, run by TCRdb on the RT-PCR reads, gives a single entry per CDR3 protein. The sample has some 160,000 distinct CDR3 sequences; nearly 25% are singletons. Sequencing was done on a sample of blood, either unsorted or a sorted T cell fraction (not recorded which). Receptors were obtained from a human donor who was either an allogeneic HSCT recipient or a stem cell or donor lymphocyte infusion donor (not recorded which). It is not recorded whose cells these are; they may come from a transplant donor.

This clonotype was seen a handful of times. This chain joins TRBV11-3 and TRBJ2-2, with D unclear. The CDR3 is made up of 13 amino acids. With 7 bases removed from V and 7 bases from J, the gap between germline ends came to 13 bases. CDR1 and CDR2 from the germline V gene are SGHNT and YENEEA. As DNA, the CDR3 is TGTGCCAGCATCGGATTCCCAGGCGGGGAGCTGTTTTTT. Translation: CASIGFPGGELFF.

This sequence joins TRBV30 and TRBJ2-2, with D unresolved. CDR1 and CDR2 (germline): GTSNPN, SVGIG (reference sequence). The CDR3 length is 11 residues. Deletions cut 8 bases from V and 5 bases from J, with 9 bases between. The CDR3 region has the DNA TGTGCCGGATCATTTACCGGGGAGCTGTTTTTT. Translation: CAGSFTGELFF.

The CDR3 region is CSATRPLTGATYEQYF. Here the CDR3 DNA reads TGCAGTGCTACACGCCCCCTTACAGGGGCGACCTACGAGCAGTACTTC. This chain connects TRBV20-1 to TRBJ2-7, with TRBD1 matching over 7 bases. CDR1 is DFQATT and CDR2 is SNEGSKA in the germline V gene (reference sequence). V shed 4 bases and J 2 bases; nucleotides not matched to a gene: 14. There are 16 residues in the CDR3.

This clonotype was counted ten times or more. The gene calls are TRBV5-1 and TRBJ1-2; TRBD1 aligns across 8 bases. The V gene's germline CDR1 is SGHRS and CDR2 YFSETQ. V trimming: 4 bases; J trimming: 1 base; junction bases outside the gene matches: 6. The CDR3 contains 15 residues. CDR3 sequence: CASSPTGGYNYGYTF. Written as DNA, the CDR3 is TGCGCCAGCAGCCCCACAGGGGGTTATAACTATGGCTACACCTTC. Using reference TRBV5-1 and TRBJ1-2 for the parts outside the CDR3, the full variable domain is KAGVTQTPRYLIKTRGQQVTLSCSPISGHRSVSWYQQTPGQGLQFLFEYFSETQRNKGNFPGRFSGRQFSNSRSEMNVSTLELGDSALYLCASSPTGGYNYGYTFGSGTRLTVV.

The rearrangement uses TRBV20-1 and TRBJ2-7; D remains ambiguous. CDR1 DFQATT and CDR2 SNEGSKA come from the germline V gene (reference sequence). The CDR3 contains 13 residues. The ends were cut back, 1 base at V and 0 bases at J, with 7 bases in the middle. CDR3 region: CSARGPSSYEQYF. CDR3 coding DNA: TGCAGTGCTAGAGGTCCGAGCTCCTACGAGCAGTACTTC.

This clonotype showed up just a few times. This chain links TRBV20-1 with TRBJ2-1; 8 bases match TRBD1. Trimming took 4 bases from V and 5 from J; bases not matched to a gene: 10. The CDR3 contains 15 residues. Germline V gene data show CDR1 as DFQATT and CDR2 as SNEGSKA (reference sequence). The CDR3, as DNA: TGCAGTGCTATTTCCGGACAGGGTATCGACAATGAGCAGTTCTTC. It encodes CSAISGQGIDNEQFF.